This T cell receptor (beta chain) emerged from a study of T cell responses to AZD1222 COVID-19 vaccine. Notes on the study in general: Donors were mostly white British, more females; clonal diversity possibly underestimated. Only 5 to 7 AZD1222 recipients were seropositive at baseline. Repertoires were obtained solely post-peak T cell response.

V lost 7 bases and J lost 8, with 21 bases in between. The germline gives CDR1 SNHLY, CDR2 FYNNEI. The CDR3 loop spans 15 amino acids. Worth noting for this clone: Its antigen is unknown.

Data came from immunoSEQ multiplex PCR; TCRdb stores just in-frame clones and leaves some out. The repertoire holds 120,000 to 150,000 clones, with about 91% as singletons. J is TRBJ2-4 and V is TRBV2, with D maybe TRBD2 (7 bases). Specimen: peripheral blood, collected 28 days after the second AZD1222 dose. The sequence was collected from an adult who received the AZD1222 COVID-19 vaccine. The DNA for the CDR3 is TGTGCCAGCACTACTAGCGCCAGGGGAGTGGACATTCAGTACTTC. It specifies CASTTSARGVDIQYF.